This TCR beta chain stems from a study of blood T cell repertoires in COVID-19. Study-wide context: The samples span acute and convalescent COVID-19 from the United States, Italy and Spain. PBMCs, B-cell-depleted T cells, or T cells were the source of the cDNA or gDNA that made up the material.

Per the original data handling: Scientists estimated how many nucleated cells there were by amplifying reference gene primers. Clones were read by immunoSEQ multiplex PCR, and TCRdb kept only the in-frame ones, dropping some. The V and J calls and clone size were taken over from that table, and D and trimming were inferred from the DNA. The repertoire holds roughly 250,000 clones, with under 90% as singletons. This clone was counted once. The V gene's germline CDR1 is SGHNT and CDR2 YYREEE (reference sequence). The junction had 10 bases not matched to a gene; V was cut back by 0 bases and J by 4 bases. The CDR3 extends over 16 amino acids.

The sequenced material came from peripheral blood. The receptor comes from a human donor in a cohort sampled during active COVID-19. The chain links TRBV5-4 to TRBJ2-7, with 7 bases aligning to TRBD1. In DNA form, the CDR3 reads TGTGCCAGCAGCTTGGGAGGGACAGTTTTGGCGTACGAGCAGTACTTC. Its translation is CASSLGGTVLAYEQYF.